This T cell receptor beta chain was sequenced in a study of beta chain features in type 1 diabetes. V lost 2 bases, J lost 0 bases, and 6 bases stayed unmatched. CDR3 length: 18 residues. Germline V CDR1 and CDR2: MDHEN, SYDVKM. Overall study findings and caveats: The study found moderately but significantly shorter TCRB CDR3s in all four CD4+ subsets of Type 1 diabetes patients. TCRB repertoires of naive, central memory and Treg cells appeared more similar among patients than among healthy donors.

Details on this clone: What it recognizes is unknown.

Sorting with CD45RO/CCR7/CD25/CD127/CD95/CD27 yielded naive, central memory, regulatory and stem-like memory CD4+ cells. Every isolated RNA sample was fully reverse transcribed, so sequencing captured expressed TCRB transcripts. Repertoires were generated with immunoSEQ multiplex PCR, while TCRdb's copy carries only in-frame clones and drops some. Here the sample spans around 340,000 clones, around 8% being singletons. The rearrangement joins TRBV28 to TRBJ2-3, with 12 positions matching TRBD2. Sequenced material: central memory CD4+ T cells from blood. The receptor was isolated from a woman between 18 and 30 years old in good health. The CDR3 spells CASSLVSSGRASTDTQYF. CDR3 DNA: TGTGCCAGCAGTTTAGTATCTAGCGGGAGGGCTAGCACAGATACGCAGTATTTT.